This T cell receptor (beta chain) was found in a study of blood T cell repertoires in COVID-19. This clone was seen repeatedly, ten times or more. Each recovered donor of Cohort 3 presented with two negative PCRs, clearance, or symptom resolution. Profiled with immunoSEQ multiplex PCR; TCRdb holds only in-frame clones, not every one. The sample shows approximately 280,000 clones, roughly 85% of them seen only once. CDR1 and CDR2 from the germline V gene are WNHNN and SYGVQD (reference sequence). CDR3 length equals 14 residues. The ends were cut back, 4 bases at V and 4 bases at J, with 14 bases in the middle.

V usage is TRBV10-1 and J usage is TRBJ2-7; a weak D match, TRBD2 (7 bases). The sequencing sample was made of PBMCs or T cells enriched from blood (not recorded which). This TCR derives from a woman aged 40 to 50 who had recovered from COVID-19. Here the CDR3 reads CASSGGGAQYEQYF. CDR3 sequence (DNA): TGCGCCAGCAGTGGTGGGGGGGCCCAATACGAGCAGTACTTC.